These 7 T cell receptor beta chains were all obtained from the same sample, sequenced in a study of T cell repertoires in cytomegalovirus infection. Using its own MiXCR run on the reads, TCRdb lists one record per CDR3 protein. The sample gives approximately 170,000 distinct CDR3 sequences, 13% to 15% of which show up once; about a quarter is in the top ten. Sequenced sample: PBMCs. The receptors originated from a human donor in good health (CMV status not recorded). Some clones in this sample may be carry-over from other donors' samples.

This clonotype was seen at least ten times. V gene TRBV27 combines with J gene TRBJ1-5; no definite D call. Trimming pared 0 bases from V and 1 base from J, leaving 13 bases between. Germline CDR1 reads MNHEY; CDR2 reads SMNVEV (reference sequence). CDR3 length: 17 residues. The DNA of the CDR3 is TGTGCCAGCAGTTTATCTGGCCTCGCAATGAGCAATCAGCCCCAGCATTTT. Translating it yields CASSLSGLAMSNQPQHF.

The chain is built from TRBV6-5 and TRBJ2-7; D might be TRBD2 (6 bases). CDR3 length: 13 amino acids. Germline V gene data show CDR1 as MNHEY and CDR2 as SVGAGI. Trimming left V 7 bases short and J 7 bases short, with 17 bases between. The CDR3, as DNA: TGTGCCAGCAATGCACTAGCTCGGGGGGAGCAGTACTTC. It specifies CASNALARGEQYF.

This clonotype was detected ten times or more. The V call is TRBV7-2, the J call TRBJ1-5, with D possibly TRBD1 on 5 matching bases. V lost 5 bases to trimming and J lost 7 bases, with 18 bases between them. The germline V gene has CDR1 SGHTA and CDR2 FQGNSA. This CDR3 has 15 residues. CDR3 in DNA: TGTGCCAGCAGCCAGGGACGGTTTAGAGGGCAGCCCCAGCATTTT. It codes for CASSQGRFRGQPQHF.

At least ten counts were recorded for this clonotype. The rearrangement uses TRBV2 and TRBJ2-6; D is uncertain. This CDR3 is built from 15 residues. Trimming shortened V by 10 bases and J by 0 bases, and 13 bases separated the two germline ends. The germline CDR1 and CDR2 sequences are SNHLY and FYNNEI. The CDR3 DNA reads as TGTGCCACTTTCGGACGGAGCTCTGGGGCCAACGTCCTGACTTTC. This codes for CATFGRSSGANVLTF.

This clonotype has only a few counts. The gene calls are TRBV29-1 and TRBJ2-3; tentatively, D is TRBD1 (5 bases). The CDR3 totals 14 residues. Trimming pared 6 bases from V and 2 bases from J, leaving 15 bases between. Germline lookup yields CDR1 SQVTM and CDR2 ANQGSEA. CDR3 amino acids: CSVAGPGATDTQYF. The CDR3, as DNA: TGCAGCGTAGCCGGTCCTGGGGCCACAGATACGCAGTATTTT.

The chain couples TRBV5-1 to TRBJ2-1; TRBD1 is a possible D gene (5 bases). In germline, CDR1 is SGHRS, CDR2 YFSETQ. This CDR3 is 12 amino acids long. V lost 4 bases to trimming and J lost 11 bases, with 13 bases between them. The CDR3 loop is CASSPDRLKQFF. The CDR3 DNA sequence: TGCGCCAGCAGCCCCGACAGATTGAAGCAGTTCTTC. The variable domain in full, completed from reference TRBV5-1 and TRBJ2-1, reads KAGVTQTPRYLIKTRGQQVTLSCSPISGHRSVSWYQQTPGQGLQFLFEYFSETQRNKGNFPGRFSGRQFSNSRSEMNVSTLELGDSALYLCASSPDRLKQFFGPGTRLTVL.

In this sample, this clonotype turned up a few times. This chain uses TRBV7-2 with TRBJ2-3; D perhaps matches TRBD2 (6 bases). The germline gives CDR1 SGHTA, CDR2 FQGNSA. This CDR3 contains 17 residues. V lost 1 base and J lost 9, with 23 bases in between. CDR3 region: CASSLDQGTPYKRTQYF. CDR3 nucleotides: TGTGCCAGCAGCTTAGACCAAGGGACTCCGTACAAGAGGACGCAGTATTTT.